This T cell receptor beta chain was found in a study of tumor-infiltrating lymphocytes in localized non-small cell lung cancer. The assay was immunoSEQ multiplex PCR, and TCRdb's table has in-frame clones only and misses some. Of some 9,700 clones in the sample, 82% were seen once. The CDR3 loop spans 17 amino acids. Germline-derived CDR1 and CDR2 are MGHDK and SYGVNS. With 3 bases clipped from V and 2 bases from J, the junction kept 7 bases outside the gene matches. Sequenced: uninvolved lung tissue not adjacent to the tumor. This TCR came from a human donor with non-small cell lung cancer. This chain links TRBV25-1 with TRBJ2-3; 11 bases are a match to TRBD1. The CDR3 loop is CASSEGWDRGNTDTQYF. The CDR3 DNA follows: TGTGCCAGCAGTGAGGGATGGGACAGGGGGAACACAGATACGCAGTATTTT.